These T cell receptor beta chains were read from a single sample in a study of blood T cells in healthy people across ages. A single record per CDR3 protein comes from TCRdb applying MiXCR to the 5' RACE reads. The data hold about 1,800,000 distinct CDR3 sequences, with roughly 28% observed a single time. Sample: blood. Receptors were obtained from a woman in her 30s in good health. The CDR3 runs from the conserved cysteine through the conserved F or W. D genes are given only for firm matches. Only part of the rows carry a size: once, few, many, or a class if the clone is expanded.

cdr3_aa: CASSTQGGAYTF
cdr3_nt: TGTGCCAGCAGCACCCAGGGGGGCGCCTACACCTTC
clone_size: .
v_call: TRBV13
j_call: TRBJ1-2
d_call: TRBD1

cdr3_aa: CASSLDRGTYGYTF
cdr3_nt: TGCGCCAGCAGCTTGGACCGGGGGACCTATGGCTACACCTTC
clone_size: few
v_call: TRBV5-1
j_call: TRBJ1-2
d_call: .

cdr3_aa: CRPTSGNNEQFF
cdr3_nt: TGCAGACCAACGAGCGGGAACAATGAGCAGTTCTTC
clone_size: many
v_call: TRBV20-1
j_call: TRBJ2-1
d_call: TRBD2

cdr3_aa: CASSWDTGLAGELQYF
cdr3_nt: TGTGCCAGCAGCTGGGACACGGGACTAGCGGGAGAGTTGCAGTACTTC
clone_size: .
v_call: TRBV5-5
j_call: TRBJ2-4
d_call: TRBD2

cdr3_aa: CASRSAGGNYGYTF
cdr3_nt: TGTGCCAGCAGGAGTGCCGGGGGGAACTATGGCTACACCTTC
clone_size: .
v_call: TRBV3-1
j_call: TRBJ1-2
d_call: .

cdr3_aa: CASSQPPVETPGSEQYF
cdr3_nt: TGCGCCAGCAGCCAACCCCCCGTAGAGACTCCAGGCTCCGAGCAGTACTTC
clone_size: .
v_call: TRBV4-1
j_call: TRBJ2-7
d_call: .

cdr3_aa: CASSSINEAKNIQHF
cdr3_nt: TGTGCCAGCAGCTCCATTAATGAGGCCAAAAACATTCAGCACTTC
clone_size: .
v_call: TRBV7-3
j_call: TRBJ2-4
d_call: .

cdr3_aa: CASTFQANLDTQYF
cdr3_nt: TGTGCCAGCACCTTTCAGGCGAATTTGGATACGCAGTATTTT
clone_size: many
v_call: TRBV6-6
j_call: TRBJ2-3
d_call: .

cdr3_aa: CASSLASTRQPQHF
cdr3_nt: TGTGCCAGCAGCTTGGCCAGTACGAGACAGCCCCAGCATTTT
clone_size: many
v_call: TRBV5-5
j_call: TRBJ1-5
d_call: .

cdr3_aa: CASSQHGTSGGGGQFF
cdr3_nt: TGCGCCAGCAGCCAACATGGGACTAGCGGAGGGGGGGGGCAGTTCTTC
clone_size: .
v_call: TRBV4-3
j_call: TRBJ2-1
d_call: TRBD2

cdr3_aa: CASSPLDIGAGNEQFF
cdr3_nt: TGTGCCAGCTCACCATTGGACATCGGGGCGGGGAATGAGCAGTTCTTC
clone_size: .
v_call: TRBV18
j_call: TRBJ2-1
d_call: .

cdr3_aa: CASSLEGRSADEQFF
cdr3_nt: TGTGCCAGCAGCTTAGAGGGGCGTTCTGCGGATGAGCAGTTCTTC
clone_size: few
v_call: TRBV11-2
j_call: TRBJ2-1
d_call: .

cdr3_aa: CASSEARGTAETQYF
cdr3_nt: TGTGCCAGCAGTGAAGCGCGGGGGACCGCAGAGACCCAGTACTTC
clone_size: few
v_call: TRBV6-1
j_call: TRBJ2-5
d_call: TRBD2

cdr3_aa: CASSQEWGGGATDTQYF
cdr3_nt: TGCGCCAGCAGCCAAGAATGGGGCGGGGGGGCCACAGATACGCAGTATTTT
clone_size: few
v_call: TRBV4-1
j_call: TRBJ2-3
d_call: TRBD2

cdr3_aa: CATSDSRQGRSNQPQHF
cdr3_nt: TGTGCCACCAGTGATTCGCGACAGGGGCGGTCAAATCAGCCCCAGCATTTT
clone_size: few
v_call: TRBV24-1
j_call: TRBJ1-5
d_call: TRBD1

cdr3_aa: CAGSLVTGKNYEQYF
cdr3_nt: TGCGCCGGCAGCTTGGTAACAGGAAAGAACTACGAGCAGTACTTC
clone_size: few
v_call: TRBV5-1
j_call: TRBJ2-7
d_call: .

cdr3_aa: CASSPGSGGGVYEQYF
cdr3_nt: TGTGCCAGCAGCCCTGGTAGTGGCGGGGGGGTGTACGAGCAGTACTTC
clone_size: many
v_call: TRBV6-6
j_call: TRBJ2-7
d_call: TRBD2

cdr3_aa: CASSHSTEANTEAFF
cdr3_nt: TGCGCCAGCAGCCATTCGACGGAGGCGAACACTGAAGCTTTCTTT
clone_size: .
v_call: TRBV4-1
j_call: TRBJ1-1
d_call: .

cdr3_aa: CASSQGRGADNEQFF
cdr3_nt: TGCGCCAGCAGCCAAGGAAGGGGGGCGGACAATGAGCAGTTCTTC
clone_size: .
v_call: TRBV4-3
j_call: TRBJ2-1
d_call: .

cdr3_aa: CSSSGRNYGYTF
cdr3_nt: TGCAGTTCTTCCGGACGGAACTATGGCTACACCTTC
clone_size: .
v_call: TRBV20-1
j_call: TRBJ1-2
d_call: .

cdr3_aa: CASSLGGGMVEQFF
cdr3_nt: TGTGCCAGCAGCTTGGGGGGCGGTATGGTTGAGCAGTTCTTC
clone_size: few
v_call: TRBV7-2
j_call: TRBJ2-1
d_call: .

cdr3_aa: CASSLRTSGYQETQYF
cdr3_nt: TGTGCCAGCAGCCTCCGGACTAGCGGGTACCAAGAGACCCAGTACTTC
clone_size: many
v_call: TRBV3-1
j_call: TRBJ2-5
d_call: TRBD2

cdr3_aa: CASSPVAYNEQFF
cdr3_nt: TGTGCCAGCAGCCCAGTTGCCTACAATGAGCAGTTCTTC
clone_size: many
v_call: TRBV9
j_call: TRBJ2-1
d_call: .

cdr3_aa: CASAKVGSYEQYF
cdr3_nt: TGTGCCAGCGCCAAGGTGGGATCCTACGAGCAGTACTTC
clone_size: .
v_call: TRBV12-3/TRBV12-4
j_call: TRBJ2-7
d_call: .

cdr3_aa: CAGSLGGQGRGEQYF
cdr3_nt: TGTGCCGGCAGTTTGGGGGGACAGGGACGAGGAGAGCAGTACTTC
clone_size: .
v_call: TRBV28
j_call: TRBJ2-4
d_call: TRBD1

cdr3_aa: CASSQGNGYTF
cdr3_nt: TGTGCCAGCAGTCAGGGGAACGGCTACACCTTC
clone_size: many
v_call: TRBV6-5
j_call: TRBJ1-2
d_call: .

cdr3_aa: CASGLALADTQYF
cdr3_nt: TGTGCTAGTGGTTTGGCCTTGGCGGATACGCAGTATTTT
clone_size: few
v_call: TRBV12-5
j_call: TRBJ2-3
d_call: .

cdr3_aa: CASSLGPVGRAEQFF
cdr3_nt: TGTGCCAGCAGCCTAGGCCCTGTGGGACGGGCTGAGCAGTTCTTC
clone_size: few
v_call: TRBV7-2
j_call: TRBJ2-1
d_call: .

cdr3_aa: CATSRDARPPDYGYTF
cdr3_nt: TGTGCCACCAGCAGAGATGCCCGTCCCCCAGACTATGGCTACACCTTC
clone_size: .
v_call: TRBV15
j_call: TRBJ1-2
d_call: .

cdr3_aa: CASSEELAGPYNEQFF
cdr3_nt: TGTGCCAGCAGTGAAGAACTAGCGGGGCCTTACAATGAGCAGTTCTTC
clone_size: few
v_call: TRBV6-1
j_call: TRBJ2-1
d_call: TRBD2

cdr3_aa: CASNQGASGEQFF
cdr3_nt: TGTGCCAGCAATCAGGGGGCGAGTGGTGAGCAGTTCTTC
clone_size: .
v_call: TRBV2
j_call: TRBJ2-1
d_call: TRBD1

cdr3_aa: CASVWGDRDYNEQYF
cdr3_nt: TGTGCCAGCGTTTGGGGGGACAGGGACTACAATGAGCAGTACTTC
clone_size: .
v_call: TRBV2
j_call: TRBJ2-7
d_call: TRBD1

cdr3_aa: CASSYEPTNYGYTF
cdr3_nt: TGTGCCAGCAGTTACGAACCGACTAACTATGGCTACACCTTC
clone_size: many
v_call: TRBV6-5
j_call: TRBJ1-2
d_call: .